Each of the 14 T cell receptor beta chains below was sequenced from the same sample in a study of control samples from healthy donors and cancer patients. Assay used: immunoSEQ multiplex PCR; TCRdb lists only in-frame clones, some missing. The sample lists about 160,000 clones, roughly 95% seen once, with approximately 0.97% in the top ten. Material: blood. These receptors all stem from a woman between 25 and 40 years old in good health.

This clone appeared once. The chain links TRBV27 to TRBJ2-1; 9 nucleotides line up with TRBD1. The germline CDR1 and CDR2 sequences are MNHEY and SMNVEV (reference sequence). V trimming: 1 base; J trimming: 6 bases; junction bases outside the gene matches: 7. The CDR3 loop spans 16 amino acids. DNA of the CDR3: TGTGCCAGCAGTTTATTATCCGGGACAGGGATCAATGAGCAGTTCTTC. This translates into CASSLLSGTGINEQFF.

The table lists this clone with a count of one. The chain couples TRBV2 to TRBJ1-1; TRBD1 agrees at 8 bases. Trimming at V came to 5 bases and at J to 0 bases, leaving 8 bases not matched to a gene. Germline V lookup: CDR1 SNHLY, CDR2 FYNNEI. CDR3 size: 16 residues. This chain's CDR3 is CASSQGQVPMNTEAFF. The CDR3 bases are TGTGCCAGCAGTCAGGGACAGGTACCGATGAACACTGAAGCTTTCTTT.

V is TRBV3-1 (or the pseudogene TRBV3-2) and J is TRBJ2-7, with 10 bases aligning to TRBD1. The V and J ends lost 1 base and 2 bases, in that order; junction bases with no gene match: 5. The V gene's germline CDR1 is LGHDT and CDR2 YNNKEL (reference sequence). CDR3 length equals 16 residues. The CDR3 bases are TGTGCCAGCAGCCAAGTCATAGGACAGGGGGCCTACGAGCAGTACTTC. Amino acids: CASSQVIGQGAYEQYF.

This clone is a singleton in its sample. The chain joins TRBV6-5 to TRBJ1-2, with a weak D call TRBD1 (6 bases). The CDR3 extends over 13 amino acids. Germline loops: CDR1 MNHEY, CDR2 SVGAGI. The CDR3 DNA reads TGTGCTAGCCGGACAGCAGGAAACTATGGCTACACCTTC. Amino acid sequence: CASRTAGNYGYTF.

The chain recombines TRBV5-1 with TRBJ2-2; no firm D call. CDR1 and CDR2 (germline): SGHRS, YFSETQ. This CDR3 comprises 14 residues. V lost 1 base to trimming and J lost 1 base, with 5 bases between them. As DNA, the CDR3 is TGCGCCAGCAGCTTGTTACAGAACACCGGGGAGCTGTTTTTT. Residues: CASSLLQNTGELFF. The variable domain in full, completed from reference TRBV5-1 and TRBJ2-2, reads KAGVTQTPRYLIKTRGQQVTLSCSPISGHRSVSWYQQTPGQGLQFLFEYFSETQRNKGNFPGRFSGRQFSNSRSEMNVSTLELGDSALYLCASSLLQNTGELFFGEGSRLTVL.

V and J are TRBV4-2 and TRBJ2-5; D possibly corresponds to TRBD2 (5 bases). The CDR3 is 15 residues long. The germline V gene has CDR1 LGHNA and CDR2 YNFKEQ. The V and J ends lost 0 bases and 5 bases respectively, with 13 bases between them. CDR3: CASSQDSSGLETQYF. The CDR3 DNA sequence: TGTGCCAGCAGCCAAGATTCTTCGGGGTTGGAGACCCAGTACTTC.

V gene TRBV9 combines with J gene TRBJ1-2; 9 bases line up with TRBD1. The CDR3 consists of 14 residues. The V and J ends lost 4 bases and 1 base, in that order; junction bases with no gene match: 2. From germline, CDR1 is SGDLS and CDR2 YYNGEE. In DNA form, the CDR3 reads TGTGCCAGCAGCCGGGACAGGGATAACTATGGCTACACCTTC. Amino acids: CASSRDRDNYGYTF.

The CDR3, as DNA: TGCGCCAGCAGCCAGGACAGGGGTGAGACCCAGTACTTC. The encoded protein is CASSQDRGETQYF. V usage is TRBV4-1 and J usage is TRBJ2-5; 9 bases agree with TRBD1. Germline trimming cut 3 bases from V and 5 bases from J; bases unmatched to any gene: 1. Germline V gene data show CDR1 as MGHRA and CDR2 as YSYEKL. The CDR3 sequence is 13 residues long.

The CDR3: CASSSRDRDTGELFF. The DNA of the CDR3 is TGTGCCAGCAGCTCGAGGGACAGGGACACCGGGGAGCTGTTTTTT. The chain uses TRBV7-9 and TRBJ2-2; TRBD1 matches at 9 bases. V trimming: 4 bases; J trimming: 3 bases; junction bases outside the gene matches: 3. The CDR3 is 15 residues long. Germline V gene sequence: CDR1 SEHNR, CDR2 FQNEAQ (reference sequence).

The V and J genes are TRBV5-6 and TRBJ2-1; D is possibly TRBD1 or TRBD2 (5 bases each). This CDR3 comprises 14 residues. Looked up from germline, CDR1 is SGHDT and CDR2 is YYEEEE. Deletions cut 0 bases from V and 4 bases from J, with 8 bases between. The CDR3: CASSLAGRYNEQFF. CDR3 DNA sequence: TGTGCCAGCAGCTTGGCGGGGCGTTACAATGAGCAGTTCTTC.

The chain combines TRBV29-1 with TRBJ1-2; unclear D gene. V lost 3 bases and J lost 5, with 10 bases in between. The germline gives CDR1 SQVTM, CDR2 ANQGSEA. There are 12 residues in the CDR3. Here the CDR3 reads CSVDRRPYGYTF. The CDR3 coding sequence is TGCAGCGTTGATCGGCGTCCGTATGGCTACACCTTC.

This chain connects TRBV24-1 to TRBJ1-1; D is uncertain. Germline CDR1 and CDR2: KGHDR and SFDVKD. The CDR3 length is 13 residues. V lost 7 bases to trimming and J lost 1 base, with 9 bases between them. CDR3 in DNA: TGTGCCACCAGCGATGGTGGGAACACTGAAGCTTTCTTT. Translating it yields CATSDGGNTEAFF.

This chain uses TRBV11-2 with TRBJ2-2; 14 bases align to TRBD2. This CDR3 region has 20 residues. The V and J ends lost 0 bases and 4 bases, in that order; junction bases with no gene match: 10. Germline V gene sequence: CDR1 SGHAT, CDR2 FQNNGV. The CDR3 loop reads CASSLDAGTSGSLGTGELFF. Written as DNA, the CDR3 is TGTGCCAGCAGCTTAGACGCCGGGACTAGCGGGAGTCTTGGCACCGGGGAGCTGTTTTTT.

The chain recombines TRBV27 with TRBJ1-6; 7 bases match TRBD1. This CDR3 has 13 amino acids. In germline, CDR1 is MNHEY, CDR2 SMNVEV (reference sequence). Losses at the gene ends were 6 bases for V and 10 bases for J; bases not matched to a gene: 6. In nucleotides, the CDR3 is TGTGCCAGCAGGGGACAGTTCTTGTCACCCCTCCACTTT. Amino acid sequence: CASRGQFLSPLHF.